This is a list of T cell receptor beta chains from one sample in a study of graft-versus-host responses after intestinal transplantation. Antigen specificity for these receptors is unknown. The protocol was immunoSEQ multiplex PCR, while the TCRdb copy is restricted to in-frame clones and leaves out a portion. The data hold around 100,000 clones, with about 92% observed a single time. Sequenced material: unstimulated CD8+ T cells sorted from spleen or lymph node cells, taken before transplant. All receptors come from a human donor who was the organ donor for an intestinal transplant. Each CDR3 is given with its conserved first and last residue. D genes are given only for firm matches. For some rows the clone size is stated as once, few or many, or as a class when expanded; others skip it.

clone_size j_call v_call d_call cdr3_aa cdr3_nt
few TRBJ2-2 TRBV9 . CASNEGGSHGELFF TGTGCCAGCAACGAGGGGGGGAGCCACGGGGAGCTGTTTTTT
. TRBJ2-5 TRBV4-1 . CASSTGDSGSFMETQYF TGCGCCAGCAGCACGGGTGATTCCGGGAGTTTTATGGAGACCCAGTACTTC
. TRBJ1-5 TRBV7-2 TRBD1 CASSSLWEDRGNQPQHF TGTGCCAGCAGCTCCCTGTGGGAGGACAGGGGAAATCAGCCCCAGCATTTT
. TRBJ2-1 TRBV19 . CASSIGAVTEQFF TGTGCCAGTAGTATAGGGGCAGTGACTGAGCAGTTCTTC
. TRBJ2-7 TRBV7-6 TRBD1 CASSPTTGSSYEQYF TGTGCCAGCAGCCCAACGACAGGGAGCTCCTACGAGCAGTACTTC
. TRBJ2-7 TRBV11-2 . CASSFGAATYEQYF TGTGCCAGCAGCTTCGGAGCAGCCACCTACGAGCAGTACTTC
. TRBJ2-2 TRBV6-6 . CASSYVRVSVDGELFF TGTGCCAGCAGTTATGTCAGGGTATCGGTGGACGGGGAGCTGTTTTTT
. TRBJ2-7 TRBV7-8 TRBD1 CASSFPGQGTYEQYF TGTGCCAGCAGCTTCCCGGGACAGGGGACCTACGAGCAGTACTTC
. TRBJ2-7 TRBV4-1 TRBD1 CASSHRDSRYEQYF TGCGCCAGCAGCCACCGGGACAGTCGCTACGAGCAGTACTTC
. TRBJ2-1 TRBV21-1 . CASSKKYAREEYNEQFF TGTGCCAGCAGCAAAAAATATGCGCGGGAGGAATACAATGAGCAGTTCTTC
. TRBJ2-7 TRBV5-4 TRBD2 CASSTGLAGGEQYF TGTGCCAGCAGCACGGGACTAGCGGGTGGCGAGCAGTACTTC
once TRBJ1-5 TRBV28 . CASNYGTGNQPQHF TGTGCCAGCAACTACGGAACAGGGAACCAGCCCCAGCATTTT
. TRBJ1-2 TRBV30 TRBD1 CAWSGGTGGYGYTF TGTGCCTGGAGTGGCGGGACAGGGGGCTATGGCTACACCTTC
. TRBJ1-4 TRBV7-9 . CASSQGQVDGEKLFF TGTGCCAGCAGCCAGGGGCAGGTAGATGGTGAAAAACTGTTTTTT
. TRBJ2-1 TRBV4-1 . CASSQGTNEQFF TGCGCCAGCAGCCAAGGAACCAATGAGCAGTTCTTC
once TRBJ2-1 TRBV20-1 . CSAPVYNEQFF TGCAGTGCTCCTGTCTACAATGAGCAGTTCTTC
. TRBJ2-7 TRBV7-2 . CASSLGVTYEQYF TGTGCCAGCAGCTTGGGGGTTACCTACGAGCAGTACTTC
. TRBJ2-7 TRBV7-2 TRBD2 CASSLALAGGPYEQYF TGTGCCAGCAGCTTAGCACTAGCGGGAGGGCCCTACGAGCAGTACTTC
. TRBJ1-2 TRBV27 . CASSLSRGGGYTF TGTGCCAGCAGTTTATCACGGGGTGGTGGCTACACCTTC
. TRBJ2-7 TRBV6-6 TRBD2 CASRAGVTDTYEQYF TGTGCCAGCAGGGCGGGGGTGACAGACACCTACGAGCAGTACTTC
few TRBJ2-2 TRBV9 . CASSGRYTGELFF TGTGCCAGCAGCGGACGTTACACCGGGGAGCTGTTTTTT
. TRBJ1-2 TRBV6-5 . CASRHRQLLYGYTF TGTGCCAGCAGGCACAGGCAGCTTCTTTATGGCTACACCTTC
. TRBJ2-1 TRBV5-1 TRBD2 CASSVRLAARSYNEQFF TGCGCCAGCAGCGTAAGACTAGCGGCCCGCTCCTACAATGAGCAGTTCTTC
. TRBJ1-4 TRBV6-1 TRBD1 CASSGQGNEKLFF TGTGCCAGCAGTGGACAGGGAAATGAAAAACTGTTTTTT
. TRBJ2-1 TRBV9 . CASSVEGFRHNEQFF TGTGCCAGCAGCGTCGAGGGGTTCCGTCACAATGAGCAGTTCTTC
. TRBJ2-7 TRBV9 . CASSVSRSSYEQYF TGTGCCAGCAGCGTCAGCAGGAGCTCCTACGAGCAGTACTTC
. TRBJ2-5 TRBV6-1 . CASRPGRTQETQYF TGTGCCAGCAGGCCGGGACGGACCCAAGAGACCCAGTACTTC
. TRBJ2-1 TRBV30 . CAWSPGLPPYNEQFF TGTGCCTGGAGCCCTGGACTACCCCCCTACAATGAGCAGTTCTTC
. TRBJ1-1 TRBV27 . CASSSSGAKNTEAFF TGTGCCAGCAGTTCCTCGGGGGCAAAGAACACTGAAGCTTTCTTT
. TRBJ2-1 TRBV7-2 . CASSFTRGNEQFF TGTGCCAGCAGCTTTACTAGGGGGAATGAGCAGTTCTTC
. TRBJ1-5 TRBV27 TRBD1 CASSAGQGLGNQPQHF TGTGCCAGCAGTGCGGGACAGGGTTTGGGCAATCAGCCCCAGCATTTT
. TRBJ2-7 TRBV5-8 TRBD2 CASSFGLAYREIPYEQYF TGTGCCAGCAGCTTCGGACTAGCGTATAGAGAAATCCCCTACGAGCAGTACTTC
. TRBJ2-7 TRBV5-4 . CASSLEGDYEQYF TGTGCCAGCAGCTTGGAGGGGGACTACGAGCAGTACTTC
. TRBJ2-7 TRBV6-1 . CASSEAIERSDEQYF TGTGCCAGCAGTGAAGCAATTGAGCGCAGCGACGAGCAGTACTTC
. TRBJ1-3 TRBV7-6 . CASSQGKDGPRDTIYF TGTGCCAGCAGCCAAGGGAAGGACGGACCGCGAGACACCATATATTTT
. TRBJ2-1 TRBV9 TRBD2 CASSVEPSGSDEQFF TGTGCCAGCAGCGTAGAGCCTAGCGGGAGCGATGAGCAGTTCTTC
. TRBJ2-1 TRBV29-1 TRBD2 CSVGRHGSSGSSNEQFF TGCAGCGTTGGCCGCCATGGGTCTAGCGGGAGTAGTAATGAGCAGTTCTTC
. TRBJ1-2 TRBV2 . CASSAPGSLDGYTF TGTGCCAGCAGTGCCCCGGGGAGCCTTGATGGCTACACCTTC
. TRBJ1-2 TRBV6-5 . CASSPTGPGGYTF TGTGCCAGCAGTCCAACGGGGCCTGGGGGCTACACCTTC
. TRBJ2-7 TRBV19 TRBD2 CASSTKDLTSGSPYEQYF TGTGCCAGTAGTACCAAAGATCTGACTAGCGGGAGCCCCTACGAGCAGTACTTC
once TRBJ2-2 TRBV4-3 . CASSTFPGELFF TGCGCCAGCAGCACCTTTCCCGGGGAGCTGTTTTTT
once TRBJ2-7 TRBV9 . CASSIDGAYEQYF TGTGCCAGCAGCATCGACGGAGCCTACGAGCAGTACTTC
. TRBJ1-4 TRBV4-3 . CASSQDWAGSEKLFF TGCGCCAGCAGCCAAGATTGGGCAGGGAGTGAAAAACTGTTTTTT
. TRBJ1-4 TRBV7-6 . CASSARDGATNEKLFF TGTGCCAGCAGCGCAAGGGACGGCGCAACTAATGAAAAACTGTTTTTT
. TRBJ2-7 TRBV19 . CASSIAPDSNYEQYF TGTGCCAGTAGTATAGCCCCGGACTCAAACTACGAGCAGTACTTC
. TRBJ1-3 TRBV13 . CASSFLGEAYSGNTIYF TGTGCCAGCAGCTTTTTGGGGGAAGCGTACTCTGGAAACACCATATATTTT
. TRBJ2-1 TRBV11-1 . CASSLAEWHLGNEQFF TGTGCCAGCAGCTTAGCCGAATGGCACCTTGGCAATGAGCAGTTCTTC
. TRBJ2-3 TRBV10-1 TRBD1 CASSPGQGLTDTQYF TGCGCCAGCAGCCCGGGACAGGGCCTCACAGATACGCAGTATTTT
once TRBJ1-1 TRBV6-5 . CASSYSEGTEAFF TGTGCCAGCAGTTACTCCGAGGGTACTGAAGCTTTCTTT
. TRBJ2-1 TRBV27 . CASSLGDGSYNEQFF TGTGCCAGCAGTTTAGGGGACGGATCCTACAATGAGCAGTTCTTC
. TRBJ2-3 TRBV4-1 TRBD1 CASSPPKNKDRGNTQYF TGCGCCAGCAGCCCGCCAAAAAATAAGGACAGGGGGAATACGCAGTATTTT
. TRBJ2-5 TRBV4-1 TRBD2 CASSPRTSGGQETQYF TGCGCCAGCAGCCCCCGGACTAGCGGGGGCCAAGAGACCCAGTACTTC
. TRBJ2-7 TRBV5-4 TRBD2 CASTGTSGSSYEQYF TGTGCCAGCACCGGGACTAGCGGGAGCTCCTACGAGCAGTACTTC
. TRBJ1-1 TRBV7-9 TRBD1 CASRTGGLNTEAFF TGTGCCAGCCGGACAGGGGGTCTTAACACTGAAGCTTTCTTT
. TRBJ1-1 TRBV25-1 TRBD1 CASSESTGKNTEAFF TGTGCCAGCAGTGAATCGACAGGGAAGAACACTGAAGCTTTCTTT
. TRBJ1-5 TRBV19 . CASSPFSGSNQPQHF TGTGCCAGTAGTCCCTTCTCCGGTAGCAATCAGCCCCAGCATTTT
. TRBJ2-1 TRBV13 . CASSLRRDDRNEQFF TGTGCCAGCAGCTTACGGCGGGACGATCGCAATGAGCAGTTCTTC
. TRBJ2-1 TRBV27 . CASSLASSGSYNEQFF TGTGCCAGCAGTTTGGCTAGCTCGGGCTCCTACAATGAGCAGTTCTTC
. TRBJ2-5 TRBV11-2 TRBD1 CASSSRDRVKETQYF TGTGCCAGCAGCTCACGGGACAGGGTGAAGGAGACCCAGTACTTC
. TRBJ2-7 TRBV4-1 . CASSQGQSGEQYF TGCGCCAGCAGCCAAGGGCAATCAGGGGAGCAGTACTTC